This TCR beta chain is drawn from a study of radiotherapy plus CTLA-4 blockade in lung cancer (dated by TCRdb to between 2018 and 2020). Regarding the study in general: Objective responses occurred in 18% of enrolled patients, and over 30% achieved disease control. General findings and caveats noted by the study authors: After treatment with radiotherapy and ipilimumab, TCR clones that originated in tumors expanded in peripheral blood. The strongest predictors of response, as reported, were early dynamic changes in blood T cell clones along with a rise in serum interferon-beta after radiation.

Focal radiation therapy combined with CTLA-4 blockade (ipilimumab) was tested in patients with chemo-refractory metastatic non-small-cell lung cancer. The library was prepared using the immunoSEQ multiplex PCR assay. TCRdb's version of the immuneACCESS table is confined to in-frame rearrangements and falls short of the full clone set. An unresolved V gene accounts for under half of the shortfall where checked; the remainder is of unknown origin. The table for this sample lists tens of thousands of clones; around 86% of them were counted only once. Jointly, the top ten make up approximately 1.9% of the sample. Points on this clone: The clone's antigen remains unknown. The input lacks base qualities; no much larger clone sits a single base away.

This sequence originates from a human donor with non-small cell lung cancer who had a partial response to radiotherapy plus ipilimumab. This material consisted of peripheral blood, taken from a patient treated with radiotherapy plus ipilimumab.

The CDR3 region: CASSQGTTSAQYF. The nucleotides read TGTGCCAGCAGCCAGGGGACGACTAGCGCGCAGTATTTT. The sequence links TRBV4-2 to TRBJ2-3; a stretch of 8 junction bases matches TRBD2. At the junction V is shortened by 3 bases and J by 10 bases; bases outside the gene matches: 6. From the cysteine up to the phenylalanine, the CDR3 has a length of 13 residues. The sequence is cut down to CDR3 DNA, 39 bases in frame from base 1. The germline V gene sets CDR1 to LGHNA and CDR2 to YNFKEQ.